The T cell receptor beta chain under discussion was sequenced for a study of cytotoxic CD8 clonotypes in ibrutinib-treated CLL. Produced via immunoSEQ multiplex PCR; TCRdb's table is partial and in-frame only. The sample lists approximately 190,000 clones, roughly 77% occurring once. Trimming took 6 bases from V and 13 from J, leaving 21 bases between them. Germline values: CDR1 SGHAT, CDR2 FQNNGV. The CDR3 totals 13 residues. As input for TCR beta libraries, about 1.8 micrograms of genomic DNA came from cryopreserved PBMCs. Sequenced here: PBMCs, sampled after 12 months of ibrutinib treatment. V and J are TRBV11-2 and TRBJ1-2; weak D call: TRBD1 (6 bases). The receptor was derived from a human donor with chronic lymphocytic leukemia. The CDR3 DNA follows: TGTGCCAGCAGACCGGGACAAGGCTTCTGGGCCACCTTC. As protein: CASRPGQGFWATF. Complete variable domain (other parts from reference TRBV11-2 and TRBJ1-2): EAGVAQSPRYKIIEKRQSVAFWCNPISGHATLYWYQQILGQGPKLLIQFQNNGVVDDSQLPKDRFSAERLKGVDSTLKIQPAKLEDSAVYLCASRPGQGFWATFGSGTRLTVV.